Each of the 21 T cell receptor beta chains below was sequenced from the same sample in a study of human T cells and chemical hapten exposure. From the RACE reads, TCRdb called clonotypes with MiXCR, one entry per CDR3 protein. The table shows some 330,000 distinct CDR3 sequences, with 4.5% to 5.5% occurring only once. As for time point: pre-sensitization, week 0. Treatment here: therapeutic diphenylcyclopropenone sensitization with weekly scalp DPC. The input for sequencing was whole blood, taken in connection with sensitization to the hapten diphenylcyclopropenone (DPC). The receptor set was obtained from a woman aged 18 to 35 with alopecia areata. Some clones in this sample may be carry-over from other donors' samples.

This clonotype occurred many times. The CDR3 DNA sequence: TGTGCCACCAGTGATCCTGGACGCGAAGATACGCAGTATTTT. It translates to CATSDPGREDTQYF. The chain combines TRBV24-1 with TRBJ2-3; D is unresolved. This CDR3 is built from 14 residues. V was pared by 3 bases and J by 5 bases, with 11 bases between. The germline V gene encodes CDR1 KGHDR and CDR2 SFDVKD.

This clonotype was picked up many times. The chain combines TRBV11-2 with TRBJ2-2; 10 nucleotides agree with TRBD2. The CDR3 length is 19 residues. The trim removed 1 base at V and 0 bases at J, leaving 8 bases unmatched. The germline gives CDR1 SGHAT, CDR2 FQNNGV. The CDR3 DNA reads as TGTGCCAGCAGCTTAGCGGCTAGCGGGGGACCTTCGAACACCGGGGAGCTGTTTTTT. It encodes CASSLAASGGPSNTGELFF. Full variable domain (rest looked up from reference TRBV11-2 and TRBJ2-2): EAGVAQSPRYKIIEKRQSVAFWCNPISGHATLYWYQQILGQGPKLLIQFQNNGVVDDSQLPKDRFSAERLKGVDSTLKIQPAKLEDSAVYLCASSLAASGGPSNTGELFFGEGSRLTVL.

In this sample, this clonotype turned up a few times. J is TRBJ1-4 and V is TRBV12-3 or TRBV12-4; D ambiguous. The CDR3 sequence is 14 residues long. The V gene lost 3 bases and the J gene lost 4 bases, with 9 bases spanning the gap. Here the CDR3 DNA reads TGTGCCAGCAGTTTCGGAGGGAGTAATGAAAAACTGTTTTTT. Amino acids: CASSFGGSNEKLFF.

This clonotype showed up just a few times. The chain has TRBV6-5 and TRBJ1-1, with 10 bases that match TRBD1. V gave up 4 bases and J gave up 3 bases; unmatched junction bases: 5. This CDR3 is built from 15 residues. The germline gives CDR1 MNHEY, CDR2 SVGAGI. The chain's CDR3 is CASSFWTGGHTEAFF. The CDR3 DNA reads TGTGCCAGCAGTTTCTGGACAGGGGGACACACTGAAGCTTTCTTT.

This clonotype has ten or more counts. The chain couples TRBV19 to TRBJ2-3, with 9 nucleotides matching TRBD2. The CDR3 contains 15 residues. Germline CDR1 and CDR2: LNHDA and SQIVND (reference sequence). V shed 5 bases and J 5 bases; nucleotides not matched to a gene: 8. CDR3 in DNA: TGTGCCAGTAGTCTGCGGGGGGGCCGAGGAGATACGCAGTATTTT. Translated, it gives CASSLRGGRGDTQYF.

This rearrangement joins TRBV5-5 to TRBJ2-3, with TRBD1 identical over 9 bases. CDR3 length: 15 residues. CDR1 is SGHKS and CDR2 is YYEKEE in the germline V gene (reference sequence). V lost 0 bases, J lost 4 bases, and 3 bases stayed unmatched. CDR3 nucleotide sequence: TGTGCCAGCAGCTTGGCGGGACAGGGAGCAGATACGCAGTATTTT. It translates to CASSLAGQGADTQYF.

This clonotype was seen more than once but under ten times. V gene TRBV7-2 combines with J gene TRBJ1-5; TRBD1 is a possible D gene (6 bases). The V gene's germline CDR1 is SGHTA and CDR2 FQGNSA. V lost 5 bases and J 7 bases, leaving 15 bases between the germline ends. This CDR3 comprises 14 residues. In DNA, the CDR3 is TGTGCCAGCAGCCCAGAACAGGGCCCCCAGCCCCAGCATTTT. Translating gives CASSPEQGPQPQHF.

V usage is TRBV2 and J usage is TRBJ1-5; D is unclear. V was shortened by 6 bases and J by 1 base, with 10 bases between the two germline ends. Germline V CDR1 and CDR2: SNHLY, FYNNEI. The CDR3 consists of 14 residues. The CDR3 here is CASRTERSNQPQHF. The CDR3 region has the DNA TGTGCCAGCAGAACAGAACGGAGCAATCAGCCCCAGCATTTT.

This clonotype occurred many times. The chain links TRBV28 to TRBJ2-4; the match to TRBD1 covers 7 bases. The CDR3 is made up of 14 amino acids. Germline lookup yields CDR1 MDHEN and CDR2 SYDVKM. V was pared by 10 bases and J by 5 bases, with 11 bases of the junction left unmatched. The CDR3 coding sequence is TGTGCCACCTGCACAGGGGATCCCCAAAACATTCAGTACTTC. Protein: CATCTGDPQNIQYF. The complete variable domain, with remaining parts taken from reference TRBV28 and TRBJ2-4, reads DVKVTQSSRYLVKRTGEKVFLECVQDMDHENMFWYRQDPGLGLRLIYFSYDVKMKEKGDIPEGYSVSREKKERFSLILESASTNQTSMYLCATCTGDPQNIQYFGAGTRLSVL.

The rearrangement links TRBV7-2 to TRBJ1-2; D uncertain. Looked up from germline, CDR1 is SGHTA and CDR2 is FQGNSA. The CDR3 covers 15 residues. The ends were cut back, 1 base at V and 8 bases at J, with 17 bases in the middle. CDR3 sequence reads: CASSLVSRSGGGYTF. The DNA of the CDR3 is TGTGCCAGCAGCTTAGTGTCCAGGTCCGGCGGAGGCTACACCTTC. The variable domain in full, with the rest retrieved from reference TRBV7-2 and TRBJ1-2, is GAGVSQSPSNKVTEKGKDVELRCDPISGHTALYWYRQSLGQGLEFLIYFQGNSAPDKSGLPSDRFSAERTGGSVSTLTIQRTQQEDSAVYLCASSLVSRSGGGYTFGSGTRLTVV.

The sample holds a few counts of this clonotype. The gene calls are TRBV27 and TRBJ1-1; 8 nucleotides agree with TRBD1. The germline gives CDR1 MNHEY, CDR2 SMNVEV (reference sequence). The CDR3 consists of 13 residues. The ends lost 0 bases at V and 8 bases at J; junction bases unmatched: 2. CDR3: CASSLSSGGEAFF. CDR3 sequence (DNA): TGTGCCAGCAGTTTATCGTCAGGGGGCGAAGCTTTCTTT.

The chain uses TRBV12-3 or TRBV12-4 and TRBJ2-4; no definite D call. This CDR3 contains 13 residues. V gave up 3 bases and J gave up 0 bases, with 3 bases separating them. CDR3 protein: CASSLVAKNIQYF. The CDR3, as DNA: TGTGCCAGCAGTTTGGTAGCCAAAAACATTCAGTACTTC.

The chain recombines TRBV5-1 with TRBJ2-3; 8 nucleotides line up with TRBD2. Trimming removed 6 bases from V and 2 bases from J; junction bases left unmatched: 8. Germline CDR1 and CDR2: SGHRS and YFSETQ. This CDR3 is built from 15 residues. For the CDR3, the DNA is TGCGCCAGCACCGAAGGGCGGGGGGTCACAGATACGCAGTATTTT. Translated: CASTEGRGVTDTQYF.

This clonotype was found a few times. The chain carries TRBV3-1 and TRBJ1-2; D not certain. The CDR3 is 14 amino acids. Looked up from germline, CDR1 is LGHDT and CDR2 is YNNKEL (reference sequence). V was shortened by 0 bases and J by 6 bases, with 11 bases between the two germline ends. In DNA, the CDR3 is TGTGCCAGCAGCCAAGAAGGTCTTGTCCATGGCTACACCTTC. Residues: CASSQEGLVHGYTF. The entire variable domain, with the rest obtained from reference TRBV3-1 and TRBJ1-2, is as follows: DTAVSQTPKYLVTQMGNDKSIKCEQNLGHDTMYWYKQDSKKFLKIMFSYNNKELIINETVPNRFSPKSPDKAHLNLHINSLELGDSAVYFCASSQEGLVHGYTFGSGTRLTVV.

This clonotype has ten or more counts. The rearrangement uses TRBV2 and TRBJ1-5; 9 nucleotides agree with TRBD1. CDR3 length equals 13 residues. The germline gives CDR1 SNHLY, CDR2 FYNNEI. The V segment lost 6 bases and the J segment 7 bases; nucleotides outside the gene matches: 4. CDR3 in amino acids: CASRTGQGQPQHF. CDR3 in DNA: TGTGCCAGCAGGACGGGACAGGGCCAGCCCCAGCATTTT.

The sample holds many counts of this clonotype. The V gene is TRBV6-5, the J gene TRBJ2-7, with 8 bases that match TRBD1. Looked up from germline, CDR1 is MNHEY and CDR2 is SVGAGI. The CDR3 spans 14 residues. Germline trimming cut 4 bases from V and 6 bases from J; bases unmatched to any gene: 8. The CDR3 nucleotides read TGTGCCAGCAGTTTTGGACAGGGACACGGCGAGCAGTACTTC. This encodes CASSFGQGHGEQYF.

This clonotype occurred a few times. This chain uses TRBV7-8 with TRBJ1-1; D is ambiguous. This CDR3 region has 13 residues. The germline CDR1 and CDR2 sequences are SGHVS and FQNEAQ. Trimming took 1 base from V and 5 from J, leaving 8 bases between them. The CDR3 loop is CASSLGSETEAFF. The CDR3 DNA reads TGTGCCAGCAGCTTAGGGAGCGAGACTGAAGCTTTCTTT.

This clonotype was detected many times. The chain joins TRBV5-1 to TRBJ2-5, with 8 bases lining up with TRBD1. V shed 2 bases, J shed 5 bases, and the junction held 8 bases outside the gene matches. Germline assignment: CDR1 SGHRS and CDR2 YFSETQ. The CDR3 has 15 residues. The DNA for the CDR3 is TGCGCCAGCAGCTTCGGGCAGGGGGCAAGTGAGACCCAGTACTTC. It encodes CASSFGQGASETQYF.

This clonotype came up a few times. The chain has TRBV7-8 and TRBJ1-2, with D maybe TRBD1 (5 bases). From germline, CDR1 is SGHVS and CDR2 FQNEAQ. The CDR3 has 15 amino acids. Trimming cost V 1 base and J 5 bases, with 14 bases left between them. For the CDR3, the DNA is TGTGCCAGCAGCTTAGAAAGGGGAGGATATTATGGCTACACCTTC. This translates into CASSLERGGYYGYTF.

The V gene is TRBV28, the J gene TRBJ2-3; D remains unclear. Germline CDR1 MDHEN, CDR2 SYDVKM. Trimming pared 2 bases from V and 4 bases from J, leaving 16 bases between. The CDR3 is 16 amino acids. This CDR3 is CASSLTLIGMADTQYF. The CDR3, as DNA: TGTGCCAGCAGTTTAACCCTCATAGGGATGGCAGATACGCAGTATTTT.

In nucleotides, the CDR3 is TGTGCCAGCAGTTATTATCCGGGGGCTAGCACAGATACGCAGTATTTT. Translation: CASSYYPGASTDTQYF. V and J are TRBV6-5 and TRBJ2-3; TRBD1 or TRBD2 may be the D gene (6 bases each). Trimming removed 3 bases from V and 0 bases from J, with 13 bases in between. CDR3 size: 16 residues. The germline CDR1 and CDR2 sequences are MNHEY and SVGAGI.